A selection of T cell receptor beta chains follows, all from one sample in a study of spatial heterogeneity in lung cancer. Using its own MiXCR run on the 5' RACE reads, TCRdb lists one record per CDR3 protein. Seen here are 90,000 or so distinct CDR3 sequences, approximately 8.9% observed once, and the top ten hold 6.9%. The sequencing used PBMCs, collected at surgery. The source of these receptors is a male donor with early-stage non-small cell lung cancer. The CDR3 runs from the conserved cysteine through the conserved F or W. The order of the fields is V gene, J gene, D gene, clone size, CDR3 protein, CDR3 DNA. A D gene is named only where the DNA matches it firmly. Clone size is given for some rows only: seen once, a few or many times, or a class if the clone is expanded.

V: TRBV9; J: TRBJ2-5; D: .; size: .; CDR3: CASSVGDVLGETQYF; DNA: TGTGCCAGCAGCGTAGGGGACGTTCTTGGGGAGACCCAGTACTTC
V: TRBV27; J: TRBJ2-4; D: .; size: few; CDR3: CASSLLGKAKNIQYF; DNA: TGTGCCAGCAGTTTATTGGGCAAGGCCAAAAACATTCAGTACTTC
V: TRBV7-9; J: TRBJ2-3; D: .; size: many; CDR3: CASSSGRRGRGTDTQYF; DNA: TGTGCCAGCAGCTCAGGGCGGCGCGGCCGAGGCACAGATACGCAGTATTTT
V: TRBV5-1; J: TRBJ1-6; D: .; size: few; CDR3: CASRLAQRNSPLHF; DNA: TGCGCCAGCAGGTTGGCGCAGCGGAATTCACCCCTCCACTTT
V: TRBV24-1; J: TRBJ2-1; D: TRBD2; size: many; CDR3: CATSDSGLAGGNEQFF; DNA: TGTGCCACCAGTGACAGCGGACTAGCGGGAGGCAATGAGCAGTTCTTC
V: TRBV7-9; J: TRBJ2-4; D: .; size: .; CDR3: CASSLADRRNIQYF; DNA: TGTGCCAGCAGCTTAGCAGACCGGAGAAACATTCAGTACTTC
V: TRBV29-1; J: TRBJ2-1; D: .; size: .; CDR3: CSVEDKAHNEQFF; DNA: TGCAGCGTTGAAGATAAGGCCCACAATGAGCAGTTCTTC
V: TRBV29-1; J: TRBJ2-7; D: .; size: .; CDR3: CSVEDQEGVEQYF; DNA: TGCAGCGTTGAAGATCAGGAGGGAGTCGAGCAGTACTTC
V: TRBV4-3; J: TRBJ2-5; D: .; size: .; CDR3: CASSQNFQETQYF; DNA: TGCGCCAGCAGCCAAAACTTCCAAGAGACCCAGTACTTC
V: TRBV20-1; J: TRBJ2-3; D: TRBD2; size: few; CDR3: CSAVRTSADTQYF; DNA: TGCAGTGCCGTCCGGACTAGCGCAGATACGCAGTATTTT
V: TRBV5-1; J: TRBJ2-4; D: .; size: .; CDR3: CASSLGQRAKNIQYF; DNA: TGCGCCAGCAGCTTGGGACAGAGAGCCAAAAACATTCAGTACTTC
V: TRBV6-5; J: TRBJ2-4; D: .; size: few; CDR3: CASSYRDPPNIQYF; DNA: TGTGCCAGCAGTTACCGGGATCCTCCAAACATTCAGTACTTC
V: TRBV20-1; J: TRBJ2-4; D: .; size: .; CDR3: CSAPILAKNIQYF; DNA: TGCAGTGCACCCATCCTAGCCAAAAACATTCAGTACTTC
V: TRBV27; J: TRBJ1-5; D: TRBD1; size: many; CDR3: CASSLDRGPGQPQHF; DNA: TGTGCCAGCAGTTTAGACAGGGGGCCTGGTCAGCCCCAGCATTTT
V: TRBV4-3; J: TRBJ2-1; D: TRBD2; size: .; CDR3: CASSQTTGLAGGNEQFF; DNA: TGCGCCAGCAGCCAAACCACCGGACTAGCGGGGGGTAATGAGCAGTTCTTC
V: TRBV5-1; J: TRBJ2-7; D: .; size: many; CDR3: CASAGADEQYF; DNA: TGCGCCAGCGCAGGGGCGGACGAGCAGTACTTC
V: TRBV29-1; J: TRBJ2-3; D: TRBD1; size: many; CDR3: CSARQGSTDTQYF; DNA: TGCAGCGCCCGACAGGGTAGCACAGATACGCAGTATTTT
V: TRBV12-3/TRBV12-4; J: TRBJ2-1; D: TRBD2; size: many; CDR3: CASSFQGLPYNEQFF; DNA: TGTGCCAGCAGTTTTCAGGGACTACCCTACAATGAGCAGTTCTTC
V: TRBV28; J: TRBJ2-6; D: .; size: few; CDR3: CASTLASVPHSGANVLTF; DNA: TGTGCCAGCACCCTCGCGTCGGTCCCACACTCTGGGGCCAACGTCCTGACTTTC
V: TRBV28; J: TRBJ2-7; D: TRBD1; size: many; CDR3: CASSLRDSGAYEQYF; DNA: TGTGCCAGCAGTTTACGGGACAGTGGAGCCTACGAGCAGTACTTC
V: TRBV6-5; J: TRBJ2-5; D: TRBD2; size: many; CDR3: CASSNGLAGGLETQYF; DNA: TGTGCCAGCAGTAATGGACTAGCGGGAGGGCTGGAGACCCAGTACTTC
V: TRBV20-1; J: TRBJ2-3; D: TRBD2; size: many; CDR3: CSAATSGGGTDTQYF; DNA: TGCAGTGCTGCGACTAGCGGGGGGGGCACAGATACGCAGTATTTT
V: TRBV4-2; J: TRBJ2-7; D: TRBD2; size: .; CDR3: CASSQEGLAGVTYEQYF; DNA: TGTGCCAGCAGCCAAGAGGGACTAGCGGGTGTAACCTACGAGCAGTACTTC
V: TRBV28; J: TRBJ2-5; D: TRBD1; size: many; CDR3: CASHRSGGQETQYF; DNA: TGTGCCAGCCACCGCTCAGGGGGACAAGAGACCCAGTACTTC
V: TRBV6-4; J: TRBJ2-5; D: .; size: few; CDR3: CASGGTEETQYF; DNA: TGTGCCAGCGGAGGGACAGAAGAGACCCAGTACTTC
V: TRBV7-2; J: TRBJ2-5; D: .; size: .; CDR3: CASSLRLGGRETQYF; DNA: TGTGCCAGCAGCTTAAGACTAGGGGGCAGAGAGACCCAGTACTTC
V: TRBV2; J: TRBJ2-3; D: .; size: .; CDR3: CASSRKRPEATSTDTQYF; DNA: TGTGCCAGCAGCCGGAAGCGGCCAGAAGCTACTAGCACAGATACGCAGTATTTT
V: TRBV5-6; J: TRBJ2-5; D: TRBD2; size: few; CDR3: CASSGGTSRAETQYF; DNA: TGTGCCAGCAGCGGCGGGACTAGCCGGGCGGAGACCCAGTACTTC
V: TRBV12-3/TRBV12-4; J: TRBJ1-1; D: .; size: .; CDR3: CASSLSWQNTEAFF; DNA: TGTGCCAGCAGTTTAAGCTGGCAGAACACTGAAGCTTTCTTT
V: TRBV7-9; J: TRBJ2-7; D: TRBD2; size: many; CDR3: CASSSSTSGGIWDF; DNA: TGTGCCAGCAGCTCGAGTACTAGCGGGGGGATCTGGGACTTC
V: TRBV4-2; J: TRBJ2-2; D: TRBD2; size: few; CDR3: CASALAFNTGELFF; DNA: TGTGCCAGCGCACTAGCGTTTAACACCGGGGAGCTGTTTTTT
V: TRBV7-9; J: TRBJ1-1; D: .; size: .; CDR3: CASSLAALTEAFF; DNA: TGTGCCAGCAGCTTAGCCGCGCTCACTGAAGCTTTCTTT
V: TRBV7-8; J: TRBJ2-5; D: .; size: .; CDR3: CASSLDVSRETQYF; DNA: TGTGCCAGCAGCTTAGACGTCTCGAGAGAGACCCAGTACTTC
V: TRBV9; J: TRBJ2-7; D: .; size: medium-sized; CDR3: CASSLRDGYEQYF; DNA: TGTGCCAGCAGCCTCCGGGACGGCTACGAGCAGTACTTC